The 31 T cell receptor beta chains given below trace back to one sample, sequenced in a study of T cells in Graves' hyperthyroidism and ophthalmopathy. RNA transcripts were the template for amplifying TCR beta CDR3 regions. The study used the HTBI primer set for a first-round RT-PCR of the TCR CDR3. In TCRdb, the multiplex PCR reads were re-called with MiXCR into one record per CDR3 protein. The sample has roughly 700,000 distinct CDR3 sequences; 17% are singletons. Sequencing was carried out using blood. These receptors all come from a man aged 45-60 years with Graves' hyperthyroidism.

This chain uses TRBV20-1 with TRBJ2-7; TRBD2 aligns across 14 bases. After removal of 4 bases from V and 5 bases from J, the junction contained 7 bases not matched to a gene. The germline V gene has CDR1 DFQATT and CDR2 SNEGSKA (reference sequence). This CDR3 has 15 amino acids. CDR3: CSANPGLAGAHEQYF. Written as DNA, the CDR3 is TGCAGTGCTAATCCGGGACTAGCGGGAGCCCACGAGCAGTACTTC.

The rearrangement links TRBV5-5 to TRBJ1-1; D remains ambiguous. The germline gives CDR1 SGHKS, CDR2 YYEKEE (reference sequence). Trimming cost V 4 bases and J 7 bases, with 8 bases left between them. This CDR3 has 11 residues. CDR3 in amino acids: CASSRSGEAFF. The CDR3 coding sequence is TGTGCCAGCAGCCGTTCGGGTGAAGCTTTCTTT.

V is TRBV6-6 and J is TRBJ2-1; 9 bases fit TRBD1. The V gene's germline CDR1 is MNHNY and CDR2 SVGAGI (reference sequence). V was pared by 0 bases and J by 3 bases, with 0 bases of the junction left unmatched. The CDR3 consists of 15 residues. CDR3 DNA: TGTGCCAGCAGTTACTCGACAGGGGGCTACAATGAGCAGTTCTTC. It yields the protein CASSYSTGGYNEQFF.

This clonotype was seen ten or more times. In DNA, the CDR3 is TGTGCCAGCAGTTTCTCTAGCGTCTACAATGAGCAGTTCTTC. Translation gives CASSFSSVYNEQFF. The chain recombines TRBV27 with TRBJ2-1; the D gene is possibly TRBD2 (6 bases). CDR1 is MNHEY and CDR2 is SMNVEV in the germline V gene (reference sequence). V lost 3 bases, J lost 3 bases, and 9 bases lay in between. This CDR3 contains 14 residues.

The table lists this clonotype with a few counts. V is TRBV9 and J is TRBJ1-2; a possible D gene is TRBD1 (5 bases). The germline V gene has CDR1 SGDLS and CDR2 YYNGEE. This CDR3 comprises 17 residues. The V end lost 0 bases, the J end lost 3 bases, and 18 bases lay between the germline ends. CDR3 region: CASSVGGTQGTDYGYTF. The CDR3 DNA reads as TGTGCCAGCAGCGTAGGAGGGACCCAAGGAACGGACTATGGCTACACCTTC.

The chain carries TRBV27 and TRBJ2-2, with 8 positions matching TRBD2. The V and J ends lost 0 bases and 6 bases, in that order; junction bases with no gene match: 12. The germline V gene encodes CDR1 MNHEY and CDR2 SMNVEV (reference sequence). This CDR3 is 18 amino acids long. CDR3 amino acids: CASSLSLLVAGSPGELFF. Here the CDR3 DNA reads TGTGCCAGCAGTTTATCCCTTTTGGTAGCGGGATCCCCCGGGGAGCTGTTTTTT.

This clonotype was detected many times. The chain couples TRBV18 to TRBJ2-3; D is unclear. The CDR3 is made up of 14 amino acids. Deletions cut 3 bases from V and 1 base from J, with 8 bases between. In germline, CDR1 is KGHSH, CDR2 LQKENI. This CDR3 reads CASSPQTRTDTQYF. In nucleotides, the CDR3 is TGTGCCAGCTCACCGCAAACCCGCACAGATACGCAGTATTTT.

The chain carries TRBV30 and TRBJ2-1, with D tentatively TRBD1 or TRBD2 (5 bases each). The germline gives CDR1 GTSNPN, CDR2 SVGIG (reference sequence). CDR3 length: 15 residues. V lost 1 base and J lost 0, with 10 bases in between. The CDR3 DNA follows: TGTGCCTGGAGTGAGGGGACGAGCTCCTACAATGAGCAGTTCTTC. It encodes CAWSEGTSSYNEQFF.

This clonotype was counted ten times or more. The V and J genes are TRBV6-1 and TRBJ1-6, with TRBD1 as a possible D gene (5 bases). V lost 6 bases and J lost 10, with 22 bases in between. This CDR3 has 16 amino acids. CDR1 and CDR2 (germline): MNHNS, SASEGT. This CDR3 is CASSTIWDERGSPLHF. The DNA of the CDR3 is TGTGCCAGCAGCACTATTTGGGACGAACGAGGGTCACCCCTCCACTTT.

J is TRBJ2-5 and V is TRBV25-1; 7 nucleotides line up with TRBD2. This CDR3 is built from 15 residues. CDR1 and CDR2 (germline): MGHDK, SYGVNS. The trim removed 2 bases at V and 4 bases at J, leaving 7 bases unmatched. CDR3 nucleotide sequence: TGTGCCAGCAGTGAAGTGCGGGAGTGGATAGAGACCCAGTACTTC. Translating gives CASSEVREWIETQYF.

The V call is TRBV20-1, the J call TRBJ1-1, with D perhaps matching TRBD1 (5 bases). The CDR3 spans 14 residues. CDR1 DFQATT and CDR2 SNEGSKA come from the germline V gene (reference sequence). The V gene lost 6 bases and the J gene lost 1 base, with 15 bases spanning the gap. In nucleotides, the CDR3 is TGCAGTGCGTCACTACAGGTCCGGAACACTGAAGCTTTCTTT. This gives the protein CSASLQVRNTEAFF.

As for this clonotype: A much larger clone lies a single base off, so this may be a read error. The chain is built from TRBV18 and TRBJ2-2; D is uncertain. The V and J ends lost 3 bases and 1 base respectively, with 9 bases between them. From germline, CDR1 is KGHSH and CDR2 LQKENI. This CDR3 is built from 15 residues. The CDR3 DNA follows: TGTGCCAGCTCACCGGGTGAGGTGAACACCGGGGAGCTGTTTTTT. Translation: CASSPGEVNTGELFF.

This clonotype appeared a few times. This chain links TRBV6-2 or TRBV6-3 with TRBJ1-5; the D gene is possibly TRBD1 (5 bases). This CDR3 has 15 residues. V was shortened by 2 bases and J by 6 bases, with 14 bases between the two germline ends. Germline loops: CDR1 MNHEY, CDR2 SVGEGT. The CDR3 is CASSYADAGFQPQHF. In DNA, the CDR3 is TGTGCCAGCAGTTACGCGGATGCAGGGTTTCAGCCCCAGCATTTT.

This clonotype appeared a few times. The CDR3 protein is CASSENTISYGYTF. In DNA, the CDR3 is TGTGCCAGCAGTGAAAACACAATATCCTATGGCTACACCTTC. This chain links TRBV6-1 with TRBJ1-2; no reliable D call. Germline values: CDR1 MNHNS, CDR2 SASEGT. V was trimmed by 2 bases and J by 4 bases, leaving 11 bases between them. The length of the CDR3 is 14 residues.

The chain has TRBV5-1 and TRBJ1-1; weak D call: TRBD1 (5 bases). The germline V gene encodes CDR1 SGHRS and CDR2 YFSETQ. Trimming took 0 bases from V and 1 from J, leaving 19 bases between them. CDR3 size: 18 residues. The CDR3 is CASSLAGTASRRNTEAFF. CDR3 DNA sequence: TGCGCCAGCAGCTTGGCCGGGACCGCGTCAAGAAGGAACACTGAAGCTTTCTTT.

This clonotype was seen repeatedly, ten times or more. The chain employs TRBV10-3 and TRBJ1-2; tentatively, D is TRBD1 (5 bases). Germline CDR1 is ENHRY and CDR2 is SYGVKD. The CDR3 totals 13 residues. With 4 bases removed from V and 7 bases from J, the gap between germline ends came to 13 bases. The CDR3 DNA follows: TGTGCCATCAGTGGGGGGGATCGGAGTGGCTACACCTTC. It specifies CAISGGDRSGYTF.

This clonotype occurred many times. This chain connects TRBV12-3 or TRBV12-4 to TRBJ2-1, with 12 bases lining up with TRBD2. J lost 12 bases, V lost 4 bases, and 7 bases had no gene match. CDR3 length equals 14 residues. The CDR3 coding sequence is TGTGCCAGCAGTTCTCTAGCGGGAGGGCCCGCGCAGTTCTTC. Amino acid sequence: CASSSLAGGPAQFF.

This clonotype showed up many times. V is TRBV29-1 and J is TRBJ1-2; tentative D call: TRBD1 (5 bases). V lost 6 bases, J lost 6 bases, and 14 bases lay in between. The CDR3 runs to 12 residues. The germline CDR1 and CDR2 sequences are SQVTM and ANQGSEA. The CDR3 here is CSVAFGHDGYTF. The DNA for the CDR3 is TGCAGCGTCGCATTCGGACATGATGGCTACACCTTC.

This clonotype was detected many times. The gene calls are TRBV28 and TRBJ1-1; the D gene is possibly TRBD1 (5 bases). The CDR3 sequence is 12 residues long. Trimming stripped 5 bases from V and 7 bases from J, with 11 bases between. CDR1 and CDR2 from the germline V gene are MDHEN and SYDVKM. The CDR3: CASSPQGSEAFF. In DNA, the CDR3 is TGTGCCAGCAGTCCGCAGGGAAGTGAAGCTTTCTTT.

This clonotype was seen ten or more times. The CDR3 here is CASSPGQGSGNTIYF. The CDR3 nucleotides read TGTGCCAGCAGCCCCGGCCAGGGCTCTGGAAACACCATATATTTT. This chain joins TRBV12-3 or TRBV12-4 and TRBJ1-3, with D maybe TRBD1 (5 bases). V was shortened by 6 bases and J by 0 bases, with 12 bases between the two germline ends. This CDR3 comprises 15 residues.

This clonotype was seen more than once but under ten times. V gene TRBV2 combines with J gene TRBJ1-5; D perhaps matches TRBD1 (5 bases). Germline V lookup: CDR1 SNHLY, CDR2 FYNNEI. V lost 8 bases, J lost 0 bases, and 20 bases lay in between. CDR3 length: 17 amino acids. The CDR3, as DNA: TGTGCCAGCGGACTCTTTAGGGGCGGTCATAGCAATCAGCCCCAGCATTTT. Protein sequence: CASGLFRGGHSNQPQHF.

This clonotype was observed many times. The chain joins TRBV12-3 or TRBV12-4 to TRBJ2-1; D possibly matches TRBD1 or TRBD2 (6 bases each). The V gene lost 7 bases and the J gene lost 2 bases, with 18 bases spanning the gap. The CDR3 has 16 residues. Written as DNA, the CDR3 is TGTGCCAGCACCGAGGGGGGAGGATTCACCTACAATGAGCAGTTCTTC. It encodes CASTEGGGFTYNEQFF.

This chain uses TRBV20-1 with TRBJ2-3; 9 positions match TRBD2. The CDR3 has 16 residues. The V and J ends lost 3 bases and 0 bases, in that order; junction bases with no gene match: 7. The germline gives CDR1 DFQATT, CDR2 SNEGSKA (reference sequence). The DNA for the CDR3 is TGCAGTGCTAGTCGGGAGCTAGCGGGAAGCACAGATACGCAGTATTTT. Residues: CSASRELAGSTDTQYF.

This chain connects TRBV27 to TRBJ1-5; the D gene is possibly TRBD1 (5 bases). Deletions cut 0 bases from V and 5 bases from J, with 8 bases between. Germline V gene data show CDR1 as MNHEY and CDR2 as SMNVEV (reference sequence). This CDR3 comprises 14 residues. CDR3 nucleotide sequence: TGTGCCAGCAGTTTATCAGGGGTTCATCAGCCCCAGCATTTT. It yields the protein CASSLSGVHQPQHF.

This clonotype was seen ten or more times. The rearrangement joins TRBV19 to TRBJ2-2; 7 nucleotides agree with TRBD2. The CDR3 length is 14 residues. CDR1 LNHDA and CDR2 SQIVND come from the germline V gene (reference sequence). The junction had 9 bases not matched to a gene; V was cut back by 10 bases and J by 4 bases. CDR3 loop: CATQPGGFTGELFF. Written as DNA, the CDR3 is TGTGCCACCCAACCGGGGGGATTCACCGGGGAGCTGTTTTTT.

This chain uses TRBV12-3 or TRBV12-4 with TRBJ2-3; tentative D call: TRBD2 (5 bases). V was cut by 6 bases and J by 5 bases, with 15 bases left in between. The CDR3 runs to 14 residues. The CDR3 loop is CASSLRTAGDTQYF. The CDR3 DNA reads TGTGCCAGCAGCCTGAGGACCGCGGGAGATACGCAGTATTTT.

In this sample, this clonotype turned up a few times. This chain uses TRBV7-9 with TRBJ2-1, with 9 bases that match TRBD1. The V gene end was trimmed by 5 bases and the J gene end by 7 bases; junction bases not matched to a gene: 6. This CDR3 has 14 amino acids. The germline V gene has CDR1 SEHNR and CDR2 FQNEAQ (reference sequence). CDR3 region: CASSPGQGTNEQFF. DNA for the CDR3: TGTGCCAGCAGCCCAGGACAGGGGACGAATGAGCAGTTCTTC.

This chain joins TRBV6-2 or TRBV6-3 and TRBJ1-1; unclear D gene. The CDR3 loop spans 14 amino acids. The germline gives CDR1 MNHEY, CDR2 SVGEGT. Trimming took off 5 bases at V and 1 base at J, with 11 bases between the two ends. The DNA of the CDR3 is TGTGCCAGCAGTCACCGACGGGAGAACACTGAAGCTTTCTTT. Amino acids: CASSHRRENTEAFF.

This clonotype was found a few times. CDR3 region: CASSDREAPEAFF. CDR3 sequence (DNA): TGTGCCAGCAGTGACAGGGAAGCCCCTGAAGCTTTCTTT. The genes are TRBV2 and TRBJ1-1, with a tentative D call TRBD1 (5 bases). The CDR3 has 13 residues. V was shortened by 3 bases and J by 6 bases, with 11 bases between the two germline ends. Germline V gives CDR1 SNHLY, CDR2 FYNNEI.

This clonotype was picked up many times. J is TRBJ2-2 and V is TRBV5-5; D gene uncertain. Trimming cost V 0 bases and J 1 base, with 10 bases left between them. Germline values: CDR1 SGHKS, CDR2 YYEKEE (reference sequence). CDR3 length equals 16 residues. CDR3 amino acids: CASSLEWRGNTGELFF. DNA for the CDR3: TGTGCCAGCAGCTTGGAGTGGCGAGGGAACACCGGGGAGCTGTTTTTT.

With regard to this clonotype: Being one base from a much bigger clone, this may be a read error. The chain uses TRBV27 and TRBJ2-5; D may be TRBD2 (6 bases). The CDR3 runs 16 residues. Trimming removed 5 bases from V and 1 base from J, with 17 bases in between. In germline, CDR1 is MNHEY, CDR2 SMNVEV (reference sequence). CDR3 amino acids: CASSLAGPGVQETQYF. DNA for the CDR3: TGTGCCAGCAGTCTCGCGGGACCGGGGGTCCAAGAGACCCAGTACTTC.